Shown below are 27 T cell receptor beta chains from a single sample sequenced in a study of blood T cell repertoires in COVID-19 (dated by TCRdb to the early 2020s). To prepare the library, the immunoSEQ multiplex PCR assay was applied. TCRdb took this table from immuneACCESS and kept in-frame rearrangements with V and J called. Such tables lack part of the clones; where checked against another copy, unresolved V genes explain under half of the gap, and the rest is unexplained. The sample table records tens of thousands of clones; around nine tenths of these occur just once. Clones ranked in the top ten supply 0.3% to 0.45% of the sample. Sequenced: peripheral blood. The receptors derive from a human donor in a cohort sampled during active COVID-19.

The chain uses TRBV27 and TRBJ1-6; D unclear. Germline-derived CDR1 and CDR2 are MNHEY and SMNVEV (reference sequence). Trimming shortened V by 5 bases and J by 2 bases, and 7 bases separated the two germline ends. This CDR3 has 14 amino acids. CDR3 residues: CASSPGAYNSPLHF. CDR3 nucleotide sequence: TGTGCCAGCAGTCCGGGAGCCTATAATTCACCCCTCCACTTT.

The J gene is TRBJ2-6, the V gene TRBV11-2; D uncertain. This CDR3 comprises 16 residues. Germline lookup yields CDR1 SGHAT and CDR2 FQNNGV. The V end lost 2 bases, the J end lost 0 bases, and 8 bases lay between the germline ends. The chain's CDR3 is CASSLYRFSGANVLTF. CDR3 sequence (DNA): TGTGCCAGCAGCTTATATCGGTTCTCTGGGGCCAACGTCCTGACTTTC.

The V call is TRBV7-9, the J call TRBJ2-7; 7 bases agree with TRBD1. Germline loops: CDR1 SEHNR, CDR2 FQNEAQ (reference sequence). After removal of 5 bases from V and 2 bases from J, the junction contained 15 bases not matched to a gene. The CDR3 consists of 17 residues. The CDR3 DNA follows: TGTGCCAGCAGCCCGATGACAGGGCCAGGCGACGCCTACGAGCAGTACTTC. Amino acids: CASSPMTGPGDAYEQYF.

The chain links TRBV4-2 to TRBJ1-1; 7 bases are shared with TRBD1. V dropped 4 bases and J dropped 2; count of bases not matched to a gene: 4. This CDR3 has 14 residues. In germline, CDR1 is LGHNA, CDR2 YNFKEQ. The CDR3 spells CASSPGTANTEAFF. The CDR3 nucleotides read TGTGCCAGCAGCCCTGGGACAGCCAACACTGAAGCTTTCTTT.

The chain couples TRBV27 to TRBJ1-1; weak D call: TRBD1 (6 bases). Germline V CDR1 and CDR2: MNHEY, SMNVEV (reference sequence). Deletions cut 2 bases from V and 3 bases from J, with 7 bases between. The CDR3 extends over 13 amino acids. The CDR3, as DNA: TGTGCCAGCAGTTTACAGGGGTACACTGAAGCTTTCTTT. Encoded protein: CASSLQGYTEAFF.

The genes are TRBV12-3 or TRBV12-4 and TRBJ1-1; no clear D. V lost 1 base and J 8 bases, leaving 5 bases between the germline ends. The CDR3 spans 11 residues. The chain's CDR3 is CASSLGAEAFF. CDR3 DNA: TGTGCCAGCAGTTTAGGGGCAGAAGCTTTCTTT.

For the CDR3, the DNA is TGCGCCAGCAGCTTGGTCAGTCAGAACACTGAAGCTTTCTTT. The encoded protein is CASSLVSQNTEAFF. This chain connects TRBV5-1 to TRBJ1-1; D is undetermined. The germline V and J ends were trimmed by 0 bases and 1 base, with 7 bases remaining between them. The CDR3 is 14 residues long. Germline loops: CDR1 SGHRS, CDR2 YFSETQ.

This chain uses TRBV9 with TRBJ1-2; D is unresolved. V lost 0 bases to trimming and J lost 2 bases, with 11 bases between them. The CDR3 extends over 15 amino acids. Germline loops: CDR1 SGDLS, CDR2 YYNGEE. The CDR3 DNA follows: TGTGCCAGCAGCGTAGCTCAGGCTCCCAACTATGGCTACACCTTC. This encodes CASSVAQAPNYGYTF.

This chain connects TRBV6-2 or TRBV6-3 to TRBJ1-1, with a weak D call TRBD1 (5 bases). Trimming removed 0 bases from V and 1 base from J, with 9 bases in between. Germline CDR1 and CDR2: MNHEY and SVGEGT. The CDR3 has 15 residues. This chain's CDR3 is CASSYSRQTNTEAFF. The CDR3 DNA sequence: TGTGCCAGCAGTTACTCGAGACAGACGAACACTGAAGCTTTCTTT.

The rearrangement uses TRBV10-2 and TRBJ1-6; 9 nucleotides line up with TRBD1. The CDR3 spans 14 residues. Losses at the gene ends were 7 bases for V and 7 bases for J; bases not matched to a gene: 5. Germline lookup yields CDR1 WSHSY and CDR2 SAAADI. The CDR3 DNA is TGCGCCAGCAATCCCGGACAGGGGAATTCACCCCTCCACTTT. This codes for CASNPGQGNSPLHF.

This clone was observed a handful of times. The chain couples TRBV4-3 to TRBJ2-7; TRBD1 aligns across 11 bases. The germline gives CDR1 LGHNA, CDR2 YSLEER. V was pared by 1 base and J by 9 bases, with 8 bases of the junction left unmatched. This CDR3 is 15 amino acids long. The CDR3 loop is CASSQVRTGGLRQYF. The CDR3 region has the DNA TGCGCCAGCAGCCAAGTTAGGACAGGGGGCCTTCGGCAGTACTTC.

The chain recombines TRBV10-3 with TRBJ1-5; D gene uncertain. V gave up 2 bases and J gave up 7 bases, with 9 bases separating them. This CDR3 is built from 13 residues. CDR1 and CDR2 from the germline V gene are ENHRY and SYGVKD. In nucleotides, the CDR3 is TGTGCCATCAGTGAGATGGCAGAACAGCCCCAGCATTTT. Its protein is CAISEMAEQPQHF.

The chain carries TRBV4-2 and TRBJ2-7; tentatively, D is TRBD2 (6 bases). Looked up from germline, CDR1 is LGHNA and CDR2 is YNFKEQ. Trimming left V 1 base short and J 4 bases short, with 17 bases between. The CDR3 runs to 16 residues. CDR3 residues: CASSQGYGLAPYEQYF. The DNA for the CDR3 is TGTGCCAGCAGCCAAGGCTATGGTCTAGCGCCTTACGAGCAGTACTTC.

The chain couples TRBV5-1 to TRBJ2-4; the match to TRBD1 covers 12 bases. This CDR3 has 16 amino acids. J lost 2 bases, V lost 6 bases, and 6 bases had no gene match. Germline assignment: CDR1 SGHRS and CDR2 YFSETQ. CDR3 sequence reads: CASTRGTGGSKNIQYF. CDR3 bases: TGCGCCAGCACCCGCGGGACAGGGGGCTCCAAAAACATTCAGTACTTC. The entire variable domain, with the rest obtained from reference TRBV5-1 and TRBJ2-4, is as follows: KAGVTQTPRYLIKTRGQQVTLSCSPISGHRSVSWYQQTPGQGLQFLFEYFSETQRNKGNFPGRFSGRQFSNSRSEMNVSTLELGDSALYLCASTRGTGGSKNIQYFGAGTRLSVL.

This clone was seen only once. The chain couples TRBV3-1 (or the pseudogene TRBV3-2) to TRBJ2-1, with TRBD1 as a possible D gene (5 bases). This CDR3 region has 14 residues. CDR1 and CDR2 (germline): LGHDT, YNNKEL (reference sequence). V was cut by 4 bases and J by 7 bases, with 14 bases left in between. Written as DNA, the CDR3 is TGTGCCAGCAGCCCCCTAGGGGCGAGGAATGAGCAGTTCTTC. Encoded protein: CASSPLGARNEQFF.

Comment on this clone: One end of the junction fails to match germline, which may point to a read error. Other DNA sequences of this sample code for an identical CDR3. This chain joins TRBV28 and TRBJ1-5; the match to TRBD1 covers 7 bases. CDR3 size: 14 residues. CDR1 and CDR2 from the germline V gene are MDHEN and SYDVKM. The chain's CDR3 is CASIGQAAGQPQHF. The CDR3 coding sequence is TGTGCCAGCATCGGACAGGCCGCGGGGCAGCCTCAGCATTTT.

The CDR3 sequence is CASRSGAGYEQYF. CDR3 DNA sequence: TGTGCCAGCAGGAGTGGGGCAGGCTACGAGCAGTACTTC. The V and J genes are TRBV5-6 and TRBJ2-7, with D perhaps matching TRBD1 (5 bases). V was pared by 5 bases and J by 3 bases, with 12 bases between. The CDR3 has 13 amino acids. Looked up from germline, CDR1 is SGHDT and CDR2 is YYEEEE.

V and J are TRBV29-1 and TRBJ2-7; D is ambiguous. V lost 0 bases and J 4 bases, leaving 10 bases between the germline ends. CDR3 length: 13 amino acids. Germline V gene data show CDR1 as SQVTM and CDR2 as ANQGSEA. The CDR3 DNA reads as TGCAGCGTTGAAGATCCCGTCCTGTACGAGCAGTACTTC. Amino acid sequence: CSVEDPVLYEQYF.

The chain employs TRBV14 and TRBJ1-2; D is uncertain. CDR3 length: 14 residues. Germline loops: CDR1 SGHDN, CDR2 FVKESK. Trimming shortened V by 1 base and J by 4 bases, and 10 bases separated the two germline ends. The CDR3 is CASSQGLGAYGYTF. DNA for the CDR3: TGTGCCAGCAGCCAAGGACTGGGAGCCTATGGCTACACCTTC.

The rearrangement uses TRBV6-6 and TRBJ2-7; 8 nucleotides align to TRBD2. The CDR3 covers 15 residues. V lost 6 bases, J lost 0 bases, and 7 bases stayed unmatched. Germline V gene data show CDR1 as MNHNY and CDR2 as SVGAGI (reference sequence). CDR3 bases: TGTGCCAGCAGCCCTACTAGCGGACCCTCCTACGAGCAGTACTTC. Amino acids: CASSPTSGPSYEQYF.

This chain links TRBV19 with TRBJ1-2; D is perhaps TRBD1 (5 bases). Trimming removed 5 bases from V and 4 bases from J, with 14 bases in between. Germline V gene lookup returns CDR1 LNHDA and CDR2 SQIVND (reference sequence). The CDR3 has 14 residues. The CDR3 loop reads CASSSDLGGYGYTF. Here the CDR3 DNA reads TGTGCCAGTAGTTCCGACCTGGGGGGCTATGGCTACACCTTC.

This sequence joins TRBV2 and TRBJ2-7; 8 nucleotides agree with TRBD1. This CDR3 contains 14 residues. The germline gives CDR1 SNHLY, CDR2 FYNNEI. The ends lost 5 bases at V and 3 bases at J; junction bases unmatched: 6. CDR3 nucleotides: TGTGCCAGCAGTTCAGGGACAGGTTACTACGAGCAGTACTTC. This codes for CASSSGTGYYEQYF.

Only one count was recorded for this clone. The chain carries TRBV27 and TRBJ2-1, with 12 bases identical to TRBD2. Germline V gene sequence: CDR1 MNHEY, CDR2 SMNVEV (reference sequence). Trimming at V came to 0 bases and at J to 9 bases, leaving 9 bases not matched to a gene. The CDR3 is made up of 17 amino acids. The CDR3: CASSLSASGGASVEQFF. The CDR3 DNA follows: TGTGCCAGCAGTTTATCGGCTAGCGGGGGGGCCTCGGTTGAGCAGTTCTTC.

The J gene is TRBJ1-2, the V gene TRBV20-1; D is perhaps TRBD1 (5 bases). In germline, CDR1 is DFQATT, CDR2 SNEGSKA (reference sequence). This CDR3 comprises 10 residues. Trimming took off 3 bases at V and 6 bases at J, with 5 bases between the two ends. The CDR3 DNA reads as TGCAGTGCTAGCAGGGATGGCTACACCTTC. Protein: CSASRDGYTF.

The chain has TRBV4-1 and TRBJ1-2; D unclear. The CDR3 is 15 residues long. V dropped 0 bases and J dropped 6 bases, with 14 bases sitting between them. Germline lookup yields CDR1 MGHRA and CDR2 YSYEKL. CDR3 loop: CASSQDAGTVDGYTF. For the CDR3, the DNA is TGCGCCAGCAGCCAAGATGCGGGTACGGTAGATGGCTACACCTTC.

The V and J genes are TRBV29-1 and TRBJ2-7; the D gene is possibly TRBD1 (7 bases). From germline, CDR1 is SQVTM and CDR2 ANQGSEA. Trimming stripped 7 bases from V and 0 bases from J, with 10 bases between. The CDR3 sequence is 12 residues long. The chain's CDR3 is CSGGDSSYEQYF. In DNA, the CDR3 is TGCAGCGGCGGGGACAGCTCCTACGAGCAGTACTTC.

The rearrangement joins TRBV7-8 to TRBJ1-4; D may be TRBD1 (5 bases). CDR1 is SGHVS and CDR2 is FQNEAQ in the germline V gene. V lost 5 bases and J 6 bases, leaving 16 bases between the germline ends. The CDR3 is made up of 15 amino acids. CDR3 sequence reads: CASSPNRLGYEKLFF. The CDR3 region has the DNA TGTGCCAGCAGCCCCAACAGGCTGGGATATGAAAAACTGTTTTTT.